This T cell receptor (beta chain) appears in the sequencing data of a study of monozygotic twins with inflammatory bowel disease. Per TCR library, 3,500 to 4,000 ng of total RNA was used. Generation of cDNA took place in eight separate reactions per sample. Template switching introduced UMIs that contain a 6-nucleotide sample barcode. One entry per CDR3 protein, without DNA, is what TCRdb gives after re-calling the 5' RACE reads. The sample has over 350,000 distinct CDR3 sequences. Germline CDR1 and CDR2: SGHRS and YFSETQ. The CDR3 consists of 17 residues. This sequence was found in a human donor with ulcerative colitis or Crohn's disease, or a healthy co-twin of an affected twin (not recorded which). Sequenced input: blood. V usage is TRBV5-1 and J usage is TRBJ1-6. CDR3 sequence: CASSLDLGKTSNSPLHF.